This TCR beta chain was recorded in a study of cytomegalovirus exposure and HLA in healthy donors. Whole-study context: Tens of millions of unique TCRs from HLA-typed donors were held in an early release of data.

Deletions cut 3 bases from V and 8 bases from J, with 7 bases between. The CDR3 is 11 amino acids. CDR1 and CDR2 from the germline V gene are SGHAT and FQDESV (reference sequence). The study ran its PCR with 60 Vbeta and 13 Jbeta primers. The protocol was immunoSEQ multiplex PCR, while the TCRdb copy is restricted to in-frame clones and leaves out a portion. The sample contains fewer than 150,000 clones, 60% to 80% of which appear only once. Sequencing used PBMCs. The gene calls are TRBV11-1 and TRBJ1-1; D remains unclear. The sequence came from a woman aged 25 to 45 in good health and CMV-seronegative. The CDR3 DNA sequence: TGTGCCAGCAGCTTGGGCAGGGAAGCTTTCTTT. Translating it yields CASSLGREAFF. The full variable domain, with the rest looked up from reference TRBV11-1 and TRBJ1-1, is EAEVAQSPRYKITEKSQAVAFWCDPISGHATLYWYRQILGQGPELLVQFQDESVVDDSQLPKDRFSAERLKGVDSTLKIQPAELGDSAMYLCASSLGREAFFGQGTRLTVV.